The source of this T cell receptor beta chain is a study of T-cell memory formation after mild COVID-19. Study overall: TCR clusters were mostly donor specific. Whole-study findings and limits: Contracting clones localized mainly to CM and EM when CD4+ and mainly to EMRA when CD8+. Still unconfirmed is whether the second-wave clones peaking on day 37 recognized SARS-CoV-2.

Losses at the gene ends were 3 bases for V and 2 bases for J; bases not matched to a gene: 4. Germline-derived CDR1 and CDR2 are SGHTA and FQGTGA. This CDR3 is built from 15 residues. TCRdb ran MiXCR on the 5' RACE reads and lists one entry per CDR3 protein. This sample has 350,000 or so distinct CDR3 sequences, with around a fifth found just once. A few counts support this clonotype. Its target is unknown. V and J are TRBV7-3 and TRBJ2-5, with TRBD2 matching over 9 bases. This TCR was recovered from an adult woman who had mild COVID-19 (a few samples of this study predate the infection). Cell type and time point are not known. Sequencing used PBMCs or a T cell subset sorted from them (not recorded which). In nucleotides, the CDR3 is TGTGCCAGCAGCTTCTTAGCGGGGGATCAAGAGACCCAGTACTTC. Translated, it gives CASSFLAGDQETQYF.